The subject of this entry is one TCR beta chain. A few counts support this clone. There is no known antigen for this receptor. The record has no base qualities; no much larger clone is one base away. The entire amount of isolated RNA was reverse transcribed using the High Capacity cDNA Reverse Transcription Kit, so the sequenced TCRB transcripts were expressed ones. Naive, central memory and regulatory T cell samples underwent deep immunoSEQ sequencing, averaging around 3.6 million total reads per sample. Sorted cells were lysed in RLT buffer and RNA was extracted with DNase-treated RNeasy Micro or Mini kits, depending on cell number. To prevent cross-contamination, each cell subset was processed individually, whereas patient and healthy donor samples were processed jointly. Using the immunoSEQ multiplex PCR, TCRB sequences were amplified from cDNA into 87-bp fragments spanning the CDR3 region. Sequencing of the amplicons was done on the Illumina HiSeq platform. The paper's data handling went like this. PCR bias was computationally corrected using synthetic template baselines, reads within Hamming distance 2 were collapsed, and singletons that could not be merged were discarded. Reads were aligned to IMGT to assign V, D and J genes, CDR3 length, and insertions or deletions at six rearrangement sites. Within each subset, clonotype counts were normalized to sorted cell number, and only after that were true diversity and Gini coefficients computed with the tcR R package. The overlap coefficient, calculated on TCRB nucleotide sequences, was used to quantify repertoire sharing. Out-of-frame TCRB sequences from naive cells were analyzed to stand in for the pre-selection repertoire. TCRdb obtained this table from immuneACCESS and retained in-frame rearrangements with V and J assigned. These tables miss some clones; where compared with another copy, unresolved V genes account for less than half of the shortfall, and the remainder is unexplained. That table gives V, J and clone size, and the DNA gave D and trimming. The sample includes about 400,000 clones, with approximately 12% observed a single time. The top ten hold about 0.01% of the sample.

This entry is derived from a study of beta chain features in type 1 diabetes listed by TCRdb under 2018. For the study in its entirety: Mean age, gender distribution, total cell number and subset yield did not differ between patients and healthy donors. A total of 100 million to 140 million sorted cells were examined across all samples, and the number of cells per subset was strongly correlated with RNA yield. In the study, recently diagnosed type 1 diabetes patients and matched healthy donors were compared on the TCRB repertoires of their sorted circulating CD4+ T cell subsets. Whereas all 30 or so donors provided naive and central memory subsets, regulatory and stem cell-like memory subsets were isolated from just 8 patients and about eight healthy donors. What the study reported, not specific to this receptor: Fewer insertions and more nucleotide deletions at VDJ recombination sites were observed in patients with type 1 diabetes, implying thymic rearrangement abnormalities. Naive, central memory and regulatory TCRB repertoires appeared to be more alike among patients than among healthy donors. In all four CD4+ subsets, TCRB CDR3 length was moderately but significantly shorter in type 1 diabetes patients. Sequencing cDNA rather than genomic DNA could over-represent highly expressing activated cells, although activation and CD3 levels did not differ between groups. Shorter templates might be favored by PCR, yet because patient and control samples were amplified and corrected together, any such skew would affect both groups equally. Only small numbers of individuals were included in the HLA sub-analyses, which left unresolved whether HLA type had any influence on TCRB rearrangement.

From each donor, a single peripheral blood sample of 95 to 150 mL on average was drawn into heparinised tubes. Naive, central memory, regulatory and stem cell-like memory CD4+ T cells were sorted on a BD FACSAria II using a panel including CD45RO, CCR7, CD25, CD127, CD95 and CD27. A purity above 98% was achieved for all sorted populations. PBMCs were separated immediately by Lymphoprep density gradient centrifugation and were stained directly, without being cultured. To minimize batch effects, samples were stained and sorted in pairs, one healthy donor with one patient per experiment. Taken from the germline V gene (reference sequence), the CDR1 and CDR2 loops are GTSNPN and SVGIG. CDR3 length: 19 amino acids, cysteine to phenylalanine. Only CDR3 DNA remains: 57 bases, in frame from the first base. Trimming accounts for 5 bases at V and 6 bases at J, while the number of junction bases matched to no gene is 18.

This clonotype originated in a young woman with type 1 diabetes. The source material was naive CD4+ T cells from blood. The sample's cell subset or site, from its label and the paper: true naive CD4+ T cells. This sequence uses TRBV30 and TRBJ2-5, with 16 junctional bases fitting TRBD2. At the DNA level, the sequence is TGTGCCTGGGGAAGACTGATCGGGACTAGCGGGAGGGCTCATCAGACCCAGTACTTC. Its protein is CAWGRLIGTSGRAHQTQYF.